These T cell receptor beta chains were read from a single sample in a study of blood T cell repertoires in COVID-19. Profiling relied on immunoSEQ multiplex PCR, and the TCRdb table lists in-frame clones only, not all of them. This table holds around 220,000 clones, about nine tenths found once. Sequencing was carried out using PBMCs or T cells enriched from blood (not recorded which). The receptors stem from a woman between 18 and 29 years old who had recovered from COVID-19. The CDR3 runs from the conserved cysteine through the conserved F or W. D genes are given only for firm matches. Clone size appears in some rows only: once, few, many, or a class for an expanded clone.

abundance,d_gene,len,v_gene,j_gene,CDR3nt,CDR3aa
.,TRBD1,16,TRBV5-1,TRBJ2-3,TGCGCCAGCAGCTTGGACGGGACAGGGGTCGCAAATACGCAGTATTTT,CASSLDGTGVANTQYF
.,.,13,TRBV28,TRBJ1-2,TGTGCCAGCAGCTCTGACAGACTCTATGGCTACACCTTC,CASSSDRLYGYTF
.,TRBD1,15,TRBV11-3,TRBJ2-7,TGTGCCAGCAGCCCACAGGGGGCTTATGACCACGAGCAGTACTTC,CASSPQGAYDHEQYF
.,.,15,TRBV7-2,TRBJ2-5,TGTGCCAGCAGCTTAACCGGGACACTCCAAGAGACCCAGTACTTC,CASSLTGTLQETQYF
.,TRBD1,14,TRBV5-4,TRBJ2-7,TGTGCCAGCAGCTACAGGGGGCGCTCCTACGAGCAGTACTTC,CASSYRGRSYEQYF
.,.,13,TRBV19,TRBJ2-5,TGTGCCACCCGAAGCCTTGAGGAAGAGACCCAGTACTTC,CATRSLEEETQYF
.,.,13,TRBV19,TRBJ2-7,TGTGCCGGAGCCCAAGGGGTTACCTACGAGCAGTACTTC,CAGAQGVTYEQYF
.,TRBD1,13,TRBV10-3,TRBJ1-2,TGTGCCTCCAGGGACAGGGCTAACTATGGCTACACCTTC,CASRDRANYGYTF
.,.,15,TRBV19,TRBJ1-1,TGTGCCAGCACTTGTTGTAGGGGGGGGAACACTGAAGCTTTCTTT,CASTCCRGGNTEAFF
.,.,14,TRBV12-5,TRBJ2-5,TGTGCTAGTGGGTTTGGAGCGGCCAAGGAGACCCAGTACTTC,CASGFGAAKETQYF
once,.,16,TRBV28,TRBJ1-1,TGTGCCAGCAATGCGCCCCTGGGCGGGATGAACACTGAAGCTTTCTTT,CASNAPLGGMNTEAFF
once,TRBD2,14,TRBV29-1,TRBJ2-1,TGCAGCGTTGGGGCTAGCGGGAATTACAATGAGCAGTTCTTC,CSVGASGNYNEQFF
.,TRBD1,15,TRBV28,TRBJ1-1,TGTGCCAGCAGTTTAGGGACAGCCGGTCGACCAAGGCCTTTCTTT,CASSLGTAGRPRPFF
.,TRBD2,15,TRBV27,TRBJ2-7,TGTGCCAGCAGTTCCAGACTAGCCTCATCCTACGAGCAGTACTTC,CASSSRLASSYEQYF
.,.,15,TRBV3-1/TRBV3-2,TRBJ1-6,TGTGCCAGCAGCCAAGGGTCCGGGAATAATTCACCCCTCCACTTT,CASSQGSGNNSPLHF
.,TRBD1,17,TRBV19,TRBJ1-5,TGTGCCAGTAGTATAGCGGGGACAGCTGGGAGCAATCAGCCCCAGCATTTT,CASSIAGTAGSNQPQHF
.,.,15,TRBV18,TRBJ1-6,TGTGCCAGCTCCCCCAGCGACGGAAGATATTCACCCCTCCACTTT,CASSPSDGRYSPLHF
.,.,10,TRBV29-1,TRBJ2-3,TGCAGCGTCGGGGACAATACGCAGTATTTT,CSVGDNTQYF
few,.,14,TRBV7-6,TRBJ2-2,TGTGCCAGCAGCTTAGGTGCTAGAAGCGGGGAGCTGTTTTTT,CASSLGARSGELFF
.,.,13,TRBV11-3,TRBJ1-6,TGTGCCAGCAGCTTGGTGGACAGCTCACCCCTCCACTTT,CASSLVDSSPLHF
.,.,15,TRBV3-1/TRBV3-2,TRBJ1-4,TGTGCCAGCAGCCAGGCAGGGATACTTAAGGAAAAACTGTTTTTT,CASSQAGILKEKLFF
.,TRBD2,15,TRBV3-1/TRBV3-2,TRBJ2-7,TGTGCCAGCAGCTACCAGCGGGGGGGCTTACACGAGCAGTACTTC,CASSYQRGGLHEQYF
.,TRBD2,14,TRBV19,TRBJ2-1,TGTGCCAGTAGATCCCTAGCGGGGGGGCCGGAGCAGTTCTTC,CASRSLAGGPEQFF
.,.,18,TRBV28,TRBJ1-2,TGTGCCAGCAGCCCTTCGGTAGGTACAGCGGTTCGTGGCTATGGCTACACCTTC,CASSPSVGTAVRGYGYTF
.,.,15,TRBV27,TRBJ1-1,TGTGCCAGCAGTTTATTCGGGACATTGAACACTGAAGCTTTCTTT,CASSLFGTLNTEAFF
.,TRBD1,17,TRBV6-1,TRBJ1-4,TGTGCCAGCAGTGAGAGACAGGGAAGGTTGGCTAATGAAAAACTGTTTTTT,CASSERQGRLANEKLFF
.,.,17,TRBV28,TRBJ1-2,TGTGCCAGCAGTTTACAATGGGGAGCAGGGGCTAACTATGGCTACACCTTC,CASSLQWGAGANYGYTF
.,.,13,TRBV24-1,TRBJ1-2,TGTGCCACCCAACCCGGGAAATCCTATGGCTACACCTTC,CATQPGKSYGYTF
.,.,14,TRBV7-9,TRBJ2-3,TGTGCCAGCAGCTTAGGGGACATCACAGATACGCAGTATTTT,CASSLGDITDTQYF
.,TRBD2,16,TRBV7-2,TRBJ2-7,TGTGCCAGCAGCTTAGGGGGGACTAGCGGGGGATACGAGCAGTACTTC,CASSLGGTSGGYEQYF
.,.,15,TRBV4-1,TRBJ1-6,TGCGCCAGCAGCCAAGATCGAGACAGAGATTCACCCCTCCACTTT,CASSQDRDRDSPLHF
.,.,17,TRBV6-4,TRBJ1-2,TGTGCCAGCATTTCCCCGGGAGAAGGGGTTGAAGGCTATGGCTACACCTTC,CASISPGEGVEGYGYTF
.,TRBD2,21,TRBV4-2,TRBJ2-2,TGTGCCAGCAGCCCTAACATCCGACTAGCGGACGGTTCAGGGAGCACCGGGGAGCTGTTTTTT,CASSPNIRLADGSGSTGELFF
.,TRBD1,16,TRBV24-1,TRBJ2-3,TGTGCCACCAGTGAATATCGGACAGGGGTCACAGATACGCAGTATTTT,CATSEYRTGVTDTQYF
.,.,15,TRBV5-1,TRBJ2-7,TGCGCCAGCAAGGGGACACCAGAGGGCTCCTACGAGCAGTACTTC,CASKGTPEGSYEQYF
.,.,15,TRBV11-3,TRBJ2-3,TGTGCCAGCAGCTCCCCCGCGGGGGCCCAAGATACGCAGTATTTT,CASSSPAGAQDTQYF
.,.,15,TRBV24-1,TRBJ2-3,TGTGCCACCAGTGATCCCGGGAGACCCACAGATACGCAGTATTTT,CATSDPGRPTDTQYF
.,TRBD1,16,TRBV5-6,TRBJ2-1,TGTGCCAGCAGCTCATCCGGGACAGGATTTTACAATGAGCAGTTCTTC,CASSSSGTGFYNEQFF
.,TRBD2,15,TRBV7-9,TRBJ2-7,TGTGCCAGCAGCTTAACTGACACTCGGGGGGACGAGCAGTACTTC,CASSLTDTRGDEQYF
.,.,13,TRBV19,TRBJ2-3,TGTGCCAGTACTAAGCGGGGCACAGATACGCAGTATTTT,CASTKRGTDTQYF